Many counts were recorded for the clone carrying this TCR beta chain. The antigen is not known. Losses at the gene ends were 2 bases for V and 10 bases for J; bases not matched to a gene: 11. CDR3 size: 17 residues. CDR1 is MNHEY and CDR2 is SVGAGI in the germline V gene. The sample originates from a study of T cells after yellow fever vaccination. The study's findings and limits: Researchers report a weaker secondary response that nonetheless peaked faster, day 5 versus 15. Most primary-vaccination clones recurred post-booster (approximately 96% CD4, around 88% CD8). Clonotypes shared by both compartments, CD4 and CD8, made up a small share.

UMIs were added to TCR cDNA along with a universal primer site when it was made by 5'RACE template switching. MiXCR, run by TCRdb on the 5' RACE reads, gives a single entry per CDR3 protein. The sample lists roughly 63,000 distinct CDR3 sequences, 6.5% to 8% occurring once. Sequencing used CD8+ T cells sorted from PBMCs, obtained 15 days after the yellow fever booster vaccination. The source of this sequence is a man aged 25 to 40 who received the YFV17D yellow fever vaccine. The chain recombines TRBV6-5 with TRBJ2-1; 13 nucleotides match TRBD2. The CDR3 spells CASSYPTSGGLRTEQFF. The DNA for the CDR3 is TGTGCCAGCAGTTACCCGACTAGCGGGGGGCTCCGGACGGAGCAGTTCTTC.